One sample yielded the 6 T cell receptor beta chains listed below, sequenced in a study of shared clonotypes between healthy human individuals. Some clones are missing from TCRdb's copy, which holds only in-frame ones; the method was immunoSEQ multiplex PCR. The table has about 340,000 clones, 73% seen once. The sequencing input was memory CD4+ T cells sorted from blood. Subset in this sample: CD45RA-negative fraction. The receptor source for this set is a man aged 25-40 years in good health.

The table lists this clone with a few counts. The chain is built from TRBV5-1 and TRBJ2-3; D is ambiguous. Trimming stripped 3 bases from V and 2 bases from J, with 7 bases between. Germline-derived CDR1 and CDR2 are SGHRS and YFSETQ. There are 13 residues in the CDR3. As DNA, the CDR3 is TGCGCCAGCAGCTCGTTCCCCACAGATACGCAGTATTTT. Its translation: CASSSFPTDTQYF.

The chain combines TRBV9 with TRBJ1-2; no clear D gene. Trimming cost V 2 bases and J 8 bases, with 16 bases left between them. This CDR3 has 14 amino acids. CDR1 is SGDLS, CDR2 YYNGEE, per germline. The CDR3 sequence is CASSVGIVAGGYTF. CDR3 in DNA: TGTGCCAGCAGCGTCGGCATCGTTGCTGGGGGCTACACCTTC.

The CDR3: CASSLRRGTEAFF. The CDR3 DNA reads as TGTGCCAGCAGCTTACGCCGGGGCACTGAAGCTTTCTTT. The V call is TRBV7-9, the J call TRBJ1-1; unclear D gene. V lost 2 bases to trimming and J lost 4 bases, with 8 bases between them. Germline loops: CDR1 SEHNR, CDR2 FQNEAQ (reference sequence). This CDR3 has 13 residues.

The genes are TRBV4-1 and TRBJ1-2, with D uncertain. CDR1 is MGHRA, CDR2 YSYEKL, per germline. V was trimmed by 2 bases and J by 10 bases, leaving 14 bases between them. The CDR3 consists of 13 residues. The CDR3 DNA is TGCGCCAGCAGCCAAAGTCCGGTCGCGAACTACACCTTC. Its translation: CASSQSPVANYTF.

CDR3 region: CASSSGLAGEGDTQYF. The CDR3 DNA is TGTGCCAGCAGCTCCGGACTAGCGGGAGAAGGGGATACGCAGTATTTT. This chain connects TRBV11-2 to TRBJ2-3; TRBD2 agrees at 13 bases. The CDR3 is 16 residues long. CDR1 and CDR2 from the germline V gene are SGHAT and FQNNGV. V lost 4 bases and J lost 6; bases outside the gene matches: 7.

The sample holds one count of this clone. This chain links TRBV5-6 with TRBJ2-5; 7 bases agree with TRBD1. Germline lookup yields CDR1 SGHDT and CDR2 YYEEEE. After removal of 3 bases from V and 4 bases from J, the junction contained 3 bases not matched to a gene. This CDR3 region has 13 residues. CDR3 bases: TGTGCCAGCAGCTGGGGACAGTTAGAGACCCAGTACTTC. Translated: CASSWGQLETQYF.